The 29 T cell receptor beta chains below were found in one sample sequenced in a study of T cells in Graves' hyperthyroidism and ophthalmopathy. Using RNA transcripts as the source, TCR beta CDR3 regions were amplified. A set of HTBI primers served as the primers for a first-round RT-PCR of the TCR CDR3. TCRdb reanalysed the multiplex PCR reads using MiXCR and keeps one entry per CDR3 protein. The sample yields around 450,000 distinct CDR3 sequences, roughly 15% seen once. The sequenced material came from blood. These receptors all come from a woman under 30 with Graves' hyperthyroidism.

The genes are TRBV19 and TRBJ2-3; 10 bases are shared with TRBD2. V lost 6 bases to trimming and J lost 4 bases; unmatched junction nucleotides: 4. CDR1 and CDR2 from the germline V gene are LNHDA and SQIVND (reference sequence). The length of the CDR3 is 14 residues. In DNA, the CDR3 is TGTGCCAGTAGCATGACTAGCGGGTCAGATACGCAGTATTTT. The encoded protein is CASSMTSGSDTQYF.

The chain combines TRBV28 with TRBJ2-1; D might be TRBD2 (5 bases). The V gene lost 5 bases and the J gene lost 6 bases, with 23 bases spanning the gap. There are 17 residues in the CDR3. Germline lookup yields CDR1 MDHEN and CDR2 SYDVKM. CDR3 in DNA: TGTGCCAGCAGTCAAAGAGGACTCCCCCGCGCCGGCAATGAGCAGTTCTTC. Translation gives CASSQRGLPRAGNEQFF.

This clonotype came up many times. The chain is built from TRBV20-1 and TRBJ1-4; 10 positions agree with TRBD1. Germline-derived CDR1 and CDR2 are DFQATT and SNEGSKA (reference sequence). CDR3 length: 13 amino acids. J lost 8 bases, V lost 5 bases, and 5 bases had no gene match. The CDR3 loop reads CSAWTGGDEKLFF. The CDR3 bases are TGCAGTGCTTGGACAGGGGGAGACGAAAAACTGTTTTTT.

There are many counts of this clonotype. This chain links TRBV11-2 with TRBJ2-4, with D perhaps TRBD1 (5 bases). Germline CDR1 SGHAT, CDR2 FQNNGV. The V and J ends lost 3 bases and 6 bases respectively, with 18 bases between them. CDR3 size: 16 residues. The CDR3 protein is CASSFWGQGLTNIQYF. The CDR3 DNA sequence: TGTGCCAGCAGCTTTTGGGGTCAGGGCCTGACAAACATTCAGTACTTC.

V and J are TRBV7-9 and TRBJ1-1; possibly TRBD1 for D (6 bases). CDR1 SEHNR and CDR2 FQNEAQ come from the germline V gene (reference sequence). The V and J ends lost 6 bases and 11 bases respectively, with 13 bases between them. The CDR3 sequence is 11 residues long. The CDR3 here is CASRQTGSAFF. CDR3 nucleotides: TGTGCCAGCAGACAGACAGGTTCCGCTTTCTTT.

The chain links TRBV20-1 to TRBJ2-5; 8 bases align to TRBD2. The CDR3 extends over 16 amino acids. V lost 0 bases to trimming and J lost 0 bases; unmatched junction nucleotides: 6. In germline, CDR1 is DFQATT, CDR2 SNEGSKA (reference sequence). This CDR3 reads CSARDMAGGDQETQYF. The CDR3 bases are TGCAGTGCTAGAGACATGGCGGGAGGCGACCAAGAGACCCAGTACTTC.

The chain recombines TRBV28 with TRBJ2-1; 8 bases align to TRBD1. CDR3 size: 13 residues. Germline loops: CDR1 MDHEN, CDR2 SYDVKM. Losses at the gene ends were 6 bases for V and 15 bases for J; bases not matched to a gene: 13. The CDR3 is CASSLGQENLRFF. CDR3 DNA: TGTGCCAGCAGCCTGGGACAGGAGAACCTGAGGTTCTTC.

Comment on this clonotype: This clone may be a read error of a much larger clone one base away. The chain employs TRBV28 and TRBJ2-3; D possibly corresponds to TRBD1 (8 bases). The CDR3 spans 13 residues. Looked up from germline, CDR1 is MDHEN and CDR2 is SYDVKM. Here the CDR3 reads CATAGSGTGTQYF. Written as DNA, the CDR3 is TGTGCCACAGCGGGGTCAGGGACAGGTACGCAGTATTTT.

This clonotype was counted a few times. This may come from a read error, since a much larger clone is one base off. V is TRBV10-3 and J is TRBJ1-1; D not certain. Germline V lookup: CDR1 ENHRY, CDR2 SYGVKD. CDR3 length: 14 amino acids. CDR3 coding DNA: TGTACCATCAGTGAGGGCCCAATGAACACTGAAGCTTTCTTT. Protein sequence: CTISEGPMNTEAFF.

This clonotype was recorded only once. The V call is TRBV20-1, the J call TRBJ2-3; weak D call: TRBD2 (5 bases). With 0 bases removed from V and 2 bases from J, the gap between germline ends came to 18 bases. CDR1 is DFQATT and CDR2 is SNEGSKA in the germline V gene (reference sequence). CDR3 length equals 17 residues. The CDR3 loop reads CSARDRRRKTSTDTQYF. DNA for the CDR3: TGCAGTGCTAGAGATAGGAGGAGGAAGACTTCCACAGATACGCAGTATTTT.

This clonotype was seen more than once but under ten times. V gene TRBV7-9 combines with J gene TRBJ1-4; 7 nucleotides agree with TRBD1. The germline gives CDR1 SEHNR, CDR2 FQNEAQ (reference sequence). The CDR3 length is 15 residues. V dropped 1 base and J dropped 8; count of bases not matched to a gene: 7. In DNA form, the CDR3 reads TGTGCCAGCAGCTTAGGAGACAGGGATTTCGAAAAACTGTTTTTT. This gives the protein CASSLGDRDFEKLFF.

This clonotype appeared many times. This sequence joins TRBV6-1 and TRBJ2-7, with TRBD1 as a possible D gene (6 bases). The CDR3 has 17 amino acids. CDR1 and CDR2 (germline): MNHNS, SASEGT. Trimming took off 4 bases at V and 0 bases at J, with 19 bases between the two ends. The CDR3 spells CASSVRDTGIDSYEQYF. For the CDR3, the DNA is TGTGCCAGCAGTGTCCGGGACACCGGGATCGACTCCTACGAGCAGTACTTC.

This clonotype was observed many times. V gene TRBV28 combines with J gene TRBJ2-7, with 9 bases matching TRBD2. Germline V lookup: CDR1 MDHEN, CDR2 SYDVKM. The CDR3 is 14 amino acids. Trimming removed 4 bases from V and 5 bases from J; junction bases left unmatched: 6. CDR3 protein: CASSSSGTLDEQYF. In DNA form, the CDR3 reads TGTGCCAGCAGTTCTAGCGGGACCCTCGACGAGCAGTACTTC.

This clonotype was detected ten times or more. The CDR3 sequence: CASSQAPSTGNTIYF. CDR3 DNA: TGTGCCAGCAGCCAAGCCCCCAGTACTGGAAACACCATATATTTT. This chain uses TRBV3-1 with TRBJ1-3; no firm D call. The germline V gene encodes CDR1 LGHDT and CDR2 YNNKEL (reference sequence). The CDR3 sequence is 15 residues long. V shed 1 base and J shed 2 bases, with 9 bases lying between them.

The sample holds many counts of this clonotype. One end of the junction does not line up with germline, which may come from a read error. V usage is TRBV30 and J usage is TRBJ1-2; perhaps TRBD1 as D (5 bases). The CDR3 sequence is 13 residues long. Germline loops: CDR1 GTSNPN, CDR2 SVGIG (reference sequence). The CDR3 sequence is CAWSESPGHGHTF. The CDR3 region has the DNA TGTGCCTGGAGCGAATCCCCGGGGCATGGCCACACCTTC.

This clonotype was seen only a few times. The rearrangement links TRBV4-1 to TRBJ2-1; D unresolved. Per germline, CDR1 MGHRA and CDR2 YSYEKL. Trimming pared 1 base from V and 6 bases from J, leaving 19 bases between. The CDR3 length is 17 residues. The CDR3 DNA reads as TGCGCCAGCAGCCAAGCAGTAACAGCCTCCACTACCAATGAGCAGTTCTTC. Amino acids: CASSQAVTASTTNEQFF.

This clonotype appeared a few times. The gene calls are TRBV4-1 and TRBJ1-1; perhaps TRBD1 as D (5 bases). CDR3 length equals 14 residues. Per the germline V gene, CDR1 is MGHRA and CDR2 is YSYEKL. Trimming removed 6 bases from V and 4 bases from J, with 15 bases in between. The CDR3, as DNA: TGCGCCAGCAGAAACCAGGGTGATGGCACTGAAGCTTTCTTT. This codes for CASRNQGDGTEAFF.

This chain connects TRBV25-1 to TRBJ1-1; tentative D call: TRBD1 (5 bases). This CDR3 has 17 amino acids. Trimming cost V 2 bases and J 4 bases, with 20 bases left between them. The germline V gene has CDR1 MGHDK and CDR2 SYGVNS. In DNA form, the CDR3 reads TGTGCCAGCAGTGAACGGGACCCCCCCTCGGGCGGCACTGAAGCTTTCTTT. It specifies CASSERDPPSGGTEAFF.

The genes are TRBV3-1 and TRBJ2-1, with a tentative D call TRBD2 (6 bases). CDR1 LGHDT and CDR2 YNNKEL come from the germline V gene (reference sequence). The V end lost 3 bases, the J end lost 4 bases, and 10 bases lay between the germline ends. The CDR3 is 14 residues long. CDR3 loop: CASSHGAGYNEQFF. CDR3 sequence (DNA): TGTGCCAGCAGCCATGGCGCGGGATACAATGAGCAGTTCTTC.

This chain uses TRBV5-1 with TRBJ2-5; D is possibly TRBD2 (5 bases). V was trimmed by 1 base and J by 4 bases, leaving 14 bases between them. The V gene's germline CDR1 is SGHRS and CDR2 YFSETQ. The CDR3 consists of 15 residues. The CDR3 here is CASSLWPAVGETQYF. As DNA, the CDR3 is TGCGCCAGCAGCTTGTGGCCAGCGGTGGGAGAGACCCAGTACTTC.

This clonotype has at least ten counts. V gene TRBV20-1 combines with J gene TRBJ2-1, with TRBD2 identical over 12 bases. Looked up from germline, CDR1 is DFQATT and CDR2 is SNEGSKA (reference sequence). The ends lost 2 bases at V and 6 bases at J; junction bases unmatched: 11. The CDR3 runs 17 residues. CDR3 region: CSARHLQGLAGTNEQFF. DNA for the CDR3: TGCAGTGCTAGACACCTACAAGGACTAGCGGGAACCAATGAGCAGTTCTTC.

This clonotype came up many times. J is TRBJ1-1 and V is TRBV5-1; TRBD1 might be the D (6 bases). Germline V gene sequence: CDR1 SGHRS, CDR2 YFSETQ. This CDR3 has 15 residues. The V end was cut by 0 bases, the J end by 4 bases, with 13 bases between. DNA of the CDR3: TGCGCCAGCAGCTTGGTGGGGCAGGGGACCACTGAAGCTTTCTTT. It is translated as CASSLVGQGTTEAFF.

This clonotype was picked up many times. The gene calls are TRBV29-1 and TRBJ2-5; D possibly matches TRBD1 or TRBD2 (6 bases each). Germline assignment: CDR1 SQVTM and CDR2 ANQGSEA. V was cut by 6 bases and J by 5 bases, with 16 bases left in between. The CDR3 sequence is 13 residues long. CDR3 in DNA: TGCAGCGTGAATGGGGGGCGAGGGGAGACCCAGTACTTC. It encodes CSVNGGRGETQYF. Supplemented by reference TRBV29-1 and TRBJ2-5, the full variable domain reads SAVISQKPSRDICQRGTSLTIQCQVDSQVTMMFWYRQQPGQSLTLIATANQGSEATYESGFVIDKFPISRPNLTFSTLTVSNMSPEDSSIYLCSVNGGRGETQYFGPGTRLLVL.

As to this clonotype: A read error may be the cause here, since a much bigger clone is one base away. This chain joins TRBV5-6 and TRBJ2-1; tentatively, D is TRBD1 (6 bases). V dropped 5 bases and J dropped 6 bases, with 18 bases sitting between them. CDR1 SGHDT and CDR2 YYEEEE come from the germline V gene. The CDR3 loop spans 15 amino acids. CDR3 sequence (DNA): TGTGCCAGCAGGCCCGCAGGGGCTCACCTCAATGAGCAGTTCTTC. Translating gives CASRPAGAHLNEQFF. Using reference TRBV5-6 and TRBJ2-1 for the parts outside the CDR3, the full variable domain is DAGVTQSPTHLIKTRGQQVTLRCSPKSGHDTVSWYQQALGQGPQFIFQYYEEEERQRGNFPDRFSGHQFPNYSSELNVNALLLGDSALYLCASRPAGAHLNEQFFGPGTRLTVL.

A word on this clonotype: This may be a read error, as it is one base from a much larger clone. The chain links TRBV2 to TRBJ2-1; 10 bases are shared with TRBD1. CDR1 is SNHLY, CDR2 FYNNEI, per germline. Unmatched junction bases numbered 13, after V lost 4 bases and J lost 4 bases. The CDR3 is made up of 18 amino acids. The CDR3 region is CASSGAGPGQGVYNEQFF. For the CDR3, the DNA is TGTGCCAGCAGTGGAGCCGGACCTGGACAGGGGGTGTACAATGAGCAGTTCTTC.

This clonotype was counted at least ten times. The chain joins TRBV7-8 to TRBJ2-7; 9 bases match TRBD2. Trimming removed 5 bases from V and 2 bases from J; junction bases left unmatched: 10. Germline V gene lookup returns CDR1 SGHVS and CDR2 FQNEAQ. The CDR3 length is 16 residues. CDR3 nucleotides: TGTGCCAGCAGCCTGACGACTAGCGGTATACCCTACGAGCAGTACTTC. The encoded protein is CASSLTTSGIPYEQYF.

This rearrangement joins TRBV11-2 to TRBJ1-1, with 7 bases fitting TRBD1. CDR1 is SGHAT and CDR2 is FQNNGV in the germline V gene. The CDR3 length is 12 residues. V shed 10 bases, J shed 5 bases, and the junction held 7 bases outside the gene matches. The CDR3 DNA reads TGTGCCACTCGACAGGGTTGGACTGAAGCTTTCTTT. Amino acids: CATRQGWTEAFF.

This chain joins TRBV5-1 and TRBJ1-4; D might be TRBD1 (5 bases). Germline CDR1 SGHRS, CDR2 YFSETQ. This CDR3 region has 15 residues. The V end was cut by 1 base, the J end by 7 bases, with 14 bases between. CDR3 nucleotides: TGCGCCAGCAGCTTGATTTGGGGCGCGGGTGAAAAACTGTTTTTT. This sequence encodes CASSLIWGAGEKLFF.

The rearrangement joins TRBV20-1 to TRBJ2-2; 9 bases agree with TRBD1. The CDR3 has 15 amino acids. The V gene end was trimmed by 0 bases and the J gene end by 6 bases; junction bases not matched to a gene: 5. The germline CDR1 and CDR2 sequences are DFQATT and SNEGSKA (reference sequence). This chain's CDR3 is CSARDRRQGAGELFF. CDR3 sequence (DNA): TGCAGTGCTAGAGATCGCCGACAGGGGGCCGGGGAGCTGTTTTTT.